This T cell receptor (beta chain) was found in a study of cytomegalovirus exposure and HLA in healthy donors. Germline CDR1 and CDR2: SGHDT and YYEEEE. The junction had 7 bases not matched to a gene; V was cut back by 2 bases and J by 10 bases. This CDR3 spans 15 amino acids. Generated by immunoSEQ multiplex PCR, the TCRdb table keeps only in-frame clones and is missing some. The sample has under 95,000 clones, 94% seen once. The genes are TRBV5-6 and TRBJ2-1, with 12 nucleotides matching TRBD2. The TCR originated in a woman between 18 and 29 years old in good health and CMV-seronegative. Sequenced material: PBMCs. This chain's CDR3 is CASSFRTSGNSEQFF. CDR3 nucleotide sequence: TGTGCCAGCAGCTTTAGGACTAGCGGGAACTCGGAGCAGTTCTTC.